These T cell receptor beta chains were read from a single sample in a study of T cells in Graves' hyperthyroidism and ophthalmopathy. TCRdb processed the multiplex PCR reads anew with MiXCR; each CDR3 protein has one entry. The sample carries fewer than 300,000 distinct CDR3 sequences, about 25% recorded once. The sample comprised blood. These receptors came from a man aged 40-49 years with Graves' hyperthyroidism that later progressed to Graves' ophthalmopathy. The CDR3 runs from the conserved cysteine through the conserved F or W. A D gene is named only where the DNA matches it firmly. Some rows mark clone size as missing; the rest say once, few, many or name a class of expanded clone.

clone_size	d_call	v_call	j_call	cdr3_aa	cdr3_nt
many	.	TRBV28	TRBJ1-3	CASSSFNGVGSGNTIYF	TGTGCCAGCAGTTCCTTCAATGGAGTCGGCTCTGGAAACACCATATATTTT
many	.	TRBV20-1	TRBJ1-5	CSARLPGQPQHF	TGCAGTGCTAGACTCCCGGGGCAGCCCCAGCATTTT
many	.	TRBV19	TRBJ2-7	CASSMGGTASYEQYF	TGTGCCAGTAGTATGGGCGGGACAGCCTCCTACGAGCAGTACTTC
many	TRBD2	TRBV5-1	TRBJ2-7	CASSLRPREIVYEQYF	TGCGCCAGCAGCTTGAGGCCGCGGGAGATAGTGTACGAGCAGTACTTC
.	TRBD1	TRBV6-1	TRBJ2-7	CASSSGTGVVEQYF	TGTGCCAGCAGCTCCGGGACAGGGGTCGTTGAGCAGTACTTC
many	.	TRBV14	TRBJ2-2	CASSQETTTKGTPNTGELFF	TGTGCCAGCAGCCAAGAAACTACAACTAAGGGGACACCGAACACCGGGGAGCTGTTTTTT
many	.	TRBV5-1	TRBJ2-5	CASSLRADLETQYF	TGCGCCAGCAGCTTGAGAGCTGACTTAGAGACCCAGTACTTC
many	.	TRBV11-2	TRBJ1-5	CASSLGGTRGQPQHF	TGTGCCAGCAGCTTAGGCGGGACTCGGGGGCAGCCCCAGCATTTT
many	.	TRBV28	TRBJ2-7	CASSQAGRKSYEQYF	TGTGCCAGCAGTCAGGCCGGGCGGAAAAGTTACGAGCAGTACTTC
many	.	TRBV11-2	TRBJ1-1	CASSLVGGFGTEAFF	TGTGCCAGCAGCTTAGTCGGGGGTTTCGGCACTGAAGCTTTCTTT
.	TRBD1	TRBV29-1	TRBJ1-1	CSVAEGARAFF	TGCAGCGTTGCCGAGGGGGCGAGGGCTTTCTTT
many	TRBD1	TRBV29-1	TRBJ2-7	CSAGQKEQYF	TGCAGCGCGGGACAGAAAGAGCAGTACTTC
few	.	TRBV3-1	TRBJ1-2	CASSQEGNGLGGYTF	TGTGCCAGCAGCCAAGAGGGGAACGGCTTAGGAGGCTACACCTTC
.	.	TRBV6-1	TRBJ2-7	CASSPPTGPYYEQYF	TGTGCCAGCAGTCCGCCGACGGGGCCATACTACGAGCAGTACTTC
.	.	TRBV27	TRBJ1-2	CASSFARFTGYTF	TGTGCCAGCAGTTTCGCCAGGTTCACTGGCTACACCTTC
many	.	TRBV2	TRBJ1-6	CASSGQGNSPLHF	TGTGCCAGCAGTGGCCAGGGGAATTCACCCCTCCACTTT
.	.	TRBV20-1	TRBJ1-1	CSARVLNTEAFF	TGCAGTGCGAGGGTCCTAAACACTGAAGCTTTCTTT
.	.	TRBV7-2	TRBJ1-2	CASSSTRANYGYTF	TGTGCCAGCAGCTCGACGCGTGCTAACTATGGCTACACCTTC
many	.	TRBV6-2/TRBV6-3	TRBJ2-7	CASSPVSASGTKSSYEQYF	TGTGCCAGCAGCCCCGTCTCCGCCAGCGGGACAAAGAGCTCCTACGAGCAGTACTTC
many	.	TRBV28	TRBJ1-2	CASRTSLYGYTF	TGTGCCAGCAGGACTTCCCTCTATGGCTACACCTTC
many	TRBD1	TRBV5-1	TRBJ1-1	CASSLGQGLMNTEAFF	TGCGCCAGCAGCCTAGGACAGGGACTCATGAACACTGAAGCTTTCTTT
many	.	TRBV6-2/TRBV6-3	TRBJ1-1	CASSYGSRLPAFF	TGTGCCAGCAGCTACGGGTCCCGCCTTCCAGCTTTCTTT
many	.	TRBV30	TRBJ1-1	CAWSARGGTEAFF	TGTGCCTGGAGCGCCAGGGGCGGCACTGAAGCTTTCTTT
few	.	TRBV7-2	TRBJ2-5	CASSPAFLGEETQYF	TGTGCCAGCAGCCCCGCTTTTTTGGGAGAAGAGACCCAGTACTTC
.	.	TRBV7-9	TRBJ2-7	CASSFKDSPHEQYF	TGTGCCAGCAGCTTCAAGGACAGTCCTCACGAGCAGTACTTC
many	.	TRBV2	TRBJ2-7	CASNAGPYEQYF	TGTGCCAGCAACGCAGGACCCTACGAGCAGTACTTC
many	.	TRBV30	TRBJ2-7	CAWSVSRPYEQYF	TGTGCCTGGAGTGTATCCCGTCCCTACGAGCAGTACTTC
.	TRBD1	TRBV6-5	TRBJ1-6	CASSYSGRDRGQNSPLHF	TGTGCCAGCAGTTACTCAGGCCGGGACAGGGGTCAGAATTCACCCCTCCACTTT
many	TRBD1	TRBV6-5	TRBJ1-2	CASSYSTGAGYGYTF	TGTGCCAGCAGTTACTCGACAGGGGCCGGCTATGGCTACACCTTC
many	.	TRBV6-1	TRBJ1-1	CASRPPPSTKNTEAFF	TGTGCCAGCAGACCACCCCCATCGACAAAGAACACTGAAGCTTTCTTT
many	.	TRBV29-1	TRBJ2-2	CSALFRGSHAGELFF	TGCAGCGCACTTTTCAGGGGATCCCATGCAGGGGAGCTGTTTTTT
many	.	TRBV11-1	TRBJ1-1	CASSWGIREEDTEAFF	TGTGCCAGCAGCTGGGGGATAAGGGAGGAGGACACTGAAGCTTTCTTT
.	.	TRBV2	TRBJ1-1	CASSQALGTEAFF	TGTGCCAGCAGTCAGGCGTTGGGAACTGAAGCTTTCTTT
many	TRBD2	TRBV18	TRBJ2-5	CASSPVAGVLETQYF	TGTGCCAGCTCACCGGTGGCGGGAGTTTTGGAGACCCAGTACTTC
many	.	TRBV5-1	TRBJ2-5	CASSFGGSGQETQYF	TGCGCCAGCAGCTTCGGTGGTAGCGGCCAAGAGACCCAGTACTTC
many	.	TRBV2	TRBJ2-5	CASSEAHETQYF	TGTGCCAGCAGTGAAGCGCACGAGACCCAGTACTTC
few	.	TRBV4-1	TRBJ1-2	CASSQEDSNGYTF	TGCGCCAGCAGCCAGGAGGACAGCAATGGCTACACCTTC
many	.	TRBV14	TRBJ1-3	CASSQVPTRNTIYF	TGTGCCAGCAGCCAAGTTCCGACTAGAAACACCATATATTTT
many	.	TRBV12-3/TRBV12-4	TRBJ1-2	CASSLTSGGYTF	TGTGCCAGCAGTTTAACATCAGGGGGCTACACCTTC
many	.	TRBV5-5	TRBJ2-5	CASSRIPQETQYF	TGTGCCAGCAGCCGTATTCCGCAAGAGACCCAGTACTTC
many	.	TRBV7-9	TRBJ2-2	CASSDRLPGGELFF	TGTGCCAGCAGCGACAGGCTACCGGGCGGGGAGCTGTTTTTT
many	.	TRBV12-3/TRBV12-4	TRBJ2-2	CASTPETSVAGELFF	TGTGCCAGCACCCCGGAGACTAGTGTTGCCGGGGAGCTGTTTTTT
many	.	TRBV5-1	TRBJ1-1	CASSLLTGRDTEAFF	TGCGCCAGCAGCTTGCTGACGGGGCGCGACACTGAAGCTTTCTTT
.	.	TRBV7-9	TRBJ2-7	CASSQLGDGDYEQYF	TGTGCCAGCAGCCAATTGGGGGACGGAGACTACGAGCAGTACTTC
many	TRBD1	TRBV24-1	TRBJ1-1	CATSDPDRGTEAFF	TGTGCCACCAGTGATCCGGACAGGGGCACTGAAGCTTTCTTT
.	.	TRBV28	TRBJ1-6	CASSPINSPLHF	TGTGCCAGCAGTCCCATCAATTCACCCCTCCACTTT
many	.	TRBV12-5	TRBJ2-2	CASGSQRPGSPNTGELFF	TGTGCTAGTGGTTCACAACGCCCCGGCAGTCCGAACACCGGGGAGCTGTTTTTT
many	.	TRBV28	TRBJ2-7	CASSFSRVRFEQYF	TGTGCCAGCAGTTTTTCCAGGGTTCGATTCGAGCAGTACTTC
many	.	TRBV2	TRBJ1-1	CASSESQGNTEAFF	TGTGCCAGCAGTGAATCGCAGGGCAATACTGAAGCTTTCTTT
many	TRBD1	TRBV29-1	TRBJ1-3	CSVPGQGGNTIYF	TGCAGCGTCCCTGGACAGGGTGGAAACACCATATATTTT
.	TRBD1	TRBV6-5	TRBJ1-2	CASSYTGGGNYGYTF	TGTGCCAGCAGTTATACAGGGGGCGGTAACTATGGCTACACCTTC
many	.	TRBV10-3	TRBJ2-5	CAIRRAVRDQETQYF	TGTGCCATCCGGAGGGCTGTACGAGACCAAGAGACCCAGTACTTC